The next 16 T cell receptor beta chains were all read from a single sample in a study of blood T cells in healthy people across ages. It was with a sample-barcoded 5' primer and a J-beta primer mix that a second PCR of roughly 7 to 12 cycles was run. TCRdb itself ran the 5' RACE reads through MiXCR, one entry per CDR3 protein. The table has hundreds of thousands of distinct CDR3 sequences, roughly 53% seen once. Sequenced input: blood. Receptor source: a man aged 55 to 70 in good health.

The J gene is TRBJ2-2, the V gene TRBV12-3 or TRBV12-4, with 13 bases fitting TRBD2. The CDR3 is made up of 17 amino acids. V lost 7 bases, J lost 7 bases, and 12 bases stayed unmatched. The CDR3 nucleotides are TGTGCCAGCAACCCTTCGGGGACTAGCGGGGTCTTCGGGGAGCTGTTTTTT. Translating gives CASNPSGTSGVFGELFF.

This CDR3 is CSARTSLETQYF. CDR3 bases: TGCAGCGCCCGGACTAGCTTGGAGACCCAGTACTTC. The chain couples TRBV29-1 to TRBJ2-5, with TRBD2 matching over 8 bases. V lost 7 bases and J lost 5; bases outside the gene matches: 6. The CDR3 sequence is 12 residues long. Germline CDR1 reads SQVTM; CDR2 reads ANQGSEA.

This CDR3 is CASSRWVDEQFF. CDR3 bases: TGTGCCAGCAGCCGTTGGGTGGATGAGCAGTTCTTC. The chain uses TRBV5-6 and TRBJ2-1; D gene ambiguous. V shed 4 bases and J shed 8 bases, with 10 bases lying between them. The CDR3 is 12 amino acids. Germline-derived CDR1 and CDR2 are SGHDT and YYEEEE.

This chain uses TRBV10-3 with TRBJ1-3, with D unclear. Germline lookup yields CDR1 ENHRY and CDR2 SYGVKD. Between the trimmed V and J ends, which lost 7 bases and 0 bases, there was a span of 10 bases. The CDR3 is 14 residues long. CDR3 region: CAIKEGSSGNTIYF. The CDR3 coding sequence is TGTGCCATCAAGGAGGGCAGCTCTGGAAACACCATATATTTT.

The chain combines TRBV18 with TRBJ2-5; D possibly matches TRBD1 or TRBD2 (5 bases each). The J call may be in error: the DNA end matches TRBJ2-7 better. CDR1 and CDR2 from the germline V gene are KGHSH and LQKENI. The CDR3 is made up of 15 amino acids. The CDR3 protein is CASSDRDPTTYEQYF. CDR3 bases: TGTGCCAGCTCAGATCGGGACCCCACCACGTACGAGCAGTACTTC.

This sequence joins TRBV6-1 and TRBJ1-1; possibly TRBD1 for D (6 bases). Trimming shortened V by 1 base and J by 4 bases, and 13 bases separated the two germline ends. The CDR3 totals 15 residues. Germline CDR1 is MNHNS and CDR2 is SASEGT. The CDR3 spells CASSEGTGSGTEAFF. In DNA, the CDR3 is TGTGCCAGCAGTGAAGGAACAGGGTCGGGCACTGAAGCTTTCTTT.

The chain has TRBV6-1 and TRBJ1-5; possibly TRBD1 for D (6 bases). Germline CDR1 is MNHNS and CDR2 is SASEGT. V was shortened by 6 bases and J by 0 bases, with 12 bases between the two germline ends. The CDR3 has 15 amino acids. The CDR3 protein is CASSGEGVSNQPQHF. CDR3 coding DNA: TGTGCCAGCAGCGGCGAGGGGGTTAGCAATCAGCCCCAGCATTTT.

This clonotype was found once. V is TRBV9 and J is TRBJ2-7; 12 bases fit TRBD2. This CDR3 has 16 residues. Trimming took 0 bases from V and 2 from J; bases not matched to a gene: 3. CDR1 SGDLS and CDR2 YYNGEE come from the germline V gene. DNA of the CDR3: TGTGCCAGCAGCGTAGGGGCTAGCGGGGGGGCCTACGAGCAGTACTTC. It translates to CASSVGASGGAYEQYF.

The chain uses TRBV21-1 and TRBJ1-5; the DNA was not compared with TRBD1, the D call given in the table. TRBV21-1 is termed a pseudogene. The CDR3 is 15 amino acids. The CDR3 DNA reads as TGTGCCAGCAGCAACAGGGACGAAGGCAATCAGCCCCAGCATTTT. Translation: CASSNRDEGNQPQHF.

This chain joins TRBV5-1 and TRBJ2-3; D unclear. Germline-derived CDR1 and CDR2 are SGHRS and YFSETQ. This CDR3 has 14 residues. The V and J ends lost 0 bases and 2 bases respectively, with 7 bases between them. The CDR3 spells CASSLGPPTDTQYF. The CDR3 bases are TGCGCCAGCAGCTTGGGACCCCCCACAGATACGCAGTATTTT.

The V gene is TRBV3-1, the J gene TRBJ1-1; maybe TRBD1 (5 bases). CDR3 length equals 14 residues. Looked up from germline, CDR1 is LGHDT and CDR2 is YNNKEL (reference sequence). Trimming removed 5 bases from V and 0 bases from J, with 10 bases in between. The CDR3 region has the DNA TGTGCCAGCAGCTTACCGGGGGTGAACACTGAAGCTTTCTTT. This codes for CASSLPGVNTEAFF.

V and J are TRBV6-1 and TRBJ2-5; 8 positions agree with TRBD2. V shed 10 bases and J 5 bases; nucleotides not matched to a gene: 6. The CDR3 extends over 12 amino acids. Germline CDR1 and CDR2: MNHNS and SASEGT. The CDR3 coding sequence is TGTGCCAACGGGGGGGCCGAGGAGACCCAGTACTTC. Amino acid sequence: CANGGAEETQYF.

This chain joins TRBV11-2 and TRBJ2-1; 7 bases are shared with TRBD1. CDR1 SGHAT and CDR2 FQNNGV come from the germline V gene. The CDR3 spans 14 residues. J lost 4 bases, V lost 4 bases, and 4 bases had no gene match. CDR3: CASSWQGVYNEQFF. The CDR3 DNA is TGTGCCAGCAGCTGGCAGGGGGTTTACAATGAGCAGTTCTTC. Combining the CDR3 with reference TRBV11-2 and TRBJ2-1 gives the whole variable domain EAGVAQSPRYKIIEKRQSVAFWCNPISGHATLYWYQQILGQGPKLLIQFQNNGVVDDSQLPKDRFSAERLKGVDSTLKIQPAKLEDSAVYLCASSWQGVYNEQFFGPGTRLTVL.

The CDR3 DNA reads TGCAGTGCCCTAAGCGGTTCCTACAATGAGCAGTTCTTC. Its translation is CSALSGSYNEQFF. V usage is TRBV20-1 and J usage is TRBJ2-1; D possibly corresponds to TRBD2 (5 bases). Germline-derived CDR1 and CDR2 are DFQATT and SNEGSKA (reference sequence). This CDR3 is 13 amino acids long. Trimming cost V 6 bases and J 1 base, with 10 bases left between them.

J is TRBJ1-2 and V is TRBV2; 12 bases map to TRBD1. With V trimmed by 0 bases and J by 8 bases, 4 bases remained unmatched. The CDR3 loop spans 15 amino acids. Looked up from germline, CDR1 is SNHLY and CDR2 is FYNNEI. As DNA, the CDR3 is TGTGCCAGCAGTGAAGCCAGGGACAGGGGGCTCGGCTACACCTTC. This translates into CASSEARDRGLGYTF.

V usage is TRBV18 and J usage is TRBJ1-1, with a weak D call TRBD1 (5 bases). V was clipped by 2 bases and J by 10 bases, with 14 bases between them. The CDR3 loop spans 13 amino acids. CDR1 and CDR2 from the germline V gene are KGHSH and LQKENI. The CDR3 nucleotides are TGTGCCAGCTCACCAGGGACCGCCCTGGCAGCTTTCTTT. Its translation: CASSPGTALAAFF.